This record concerns one TCR beta chain sequence. These data are taken from a study of blood T cell repertoires in COVID-19. Study details: Collection of acute and convalescent COVID-19 samples took place in the United States, Italy and Spain. Sources were T cells, B-cell-depleted T cells, or PBMCs; the material itself was cDNA or gDNA.

CDR1 is MNHNS and CDR2 is SASEGT in the germline V gene. Losses at the gene ends were 2 bases for V and 4 bases for J; bases not matched to a gene: 7. The CDR3 loop spans 16 amino acids. Original processing methods: Researchers report that nucleated cell counts were estimated from reference gene primer amplification. Repertoires were generated with immunoSEQ multiplex PCR, while TCRdb's copy carries only in-frame clones and drops some. Clone size and V and J calls were adopted from that table, with D and trimming inferred from the DNA. In the table there are around 190,000 clones, approximately 85% of which are singletons.

The sequenced sample was peripheral blood. This clonotype was obtained from a woman of 80 years or more with acute or convalescent COVID-19. The gene calls are TRBV6-1 and TRBJ1-1, with 10 positions matching TRBD1. The CDR3 DNA is TGTGCCAGCAGTGAAAGGGGACAGGGGATCGGCACTGAAGCTTTCTTT. Residues: CASSERGQGIGTEAFF.